This T cell receptor beta chain came from a study of blood T cell repertoires in COVID-19. Looked up from germline, CDR1 is MNHEY and CDR2 is SVGEGT. The CDR3 runs to 16 residues. Trimming stripped 2 bases from V and 0 bases from J, with 8 bases between. Here immunoSEQ multiplex PCR was the method, and the copy in TCRdb shows in-frame clones only, minus some. The repertoire has approximately 170,000 clones, more than 85% of them found once; the top ten carry 2% to 3%. This sequence joins TRBV6-2 or TRBV6-3 and TRBJ2-6, with TRBD2 as a possible D gene (5 bases). This clonotype was sampled from a woman of 80 years or more with COVID-19, enrolled during active disease. Sequenced input: peripheral blood. The CDR3 nucleotides are TGTGCCAGCAGTTACACTAGGCGCTCTGGGGCCAACGTCCTGACTTTC. This codes for CASSYTRRSGANVLTF.